Presented here are 7 T cell receptor beta chains from one specimen sequenced in a study of blood T cell repertoires in COVID-19. The data were produced by immunoSEQ multiplex PCR, yet TCRdb's version contains in-frame clones alone and is incomplete. This table has over 150,000 clones, around 80% appearing once. Source material: peripheral blood. These receptors were obtained from a human donor in a cohort sampled during active COVID-19.

The genes are TRBV5-1 and TRBJ2-1; tentative D call: TRBD2 (5 bases). The CDR3 runs to 13 residues. V gave up 4 bases and J gave up 7 bases, with 12 bases separating them. Germline V CDR1 and CDR2: SGHRS, YFSETQ. The CDR3 bases are TGCGCCAGCAGCACCAACACGGGAAATGAGCAGTTCTTC. This gives the protein CASSTNTGNEQFF.

The chain has TRBV13 and TRBJ1-5, with TRBD1 identical over 7 bases. In germline, CDR1 is PRHDT, CDR2 FYEKMQ (reference sequence). The CDR3 runs to 16 residues. V gave up 0 bases and J gave up 0 bases; unmatched junction bases: 2. The CDR3 region has the DNA TGTGCCAGCAGCTTAGGGGCAGGGGGTAGCAATCAGCCCCAGCATTTT. It codes for CASSLGAGGSNQPQHF.

This clone was picked up one time. This chain connects TRBV5-1 to TRBJ2-7; TRBD2 agrees at 11 bases. Trimming took 4 bases from V and 7 from J; bases not matched to a gene: 7. The germline V gene encodes CDR1 SGHRS and CDR2 YFSETQ. The CDR3 consists of 14 residues. CDR3 nucleotides: TGCGCCAGCAGCCCGGGGACTAGCGGTAGAGAGCAGTACTTC. Translation: CASSPGTSGREQYF.

The CDR3 here is CASIGSAPLNYGYTF. DNA for the CDR3: TGTGCCAGTATCGGGTCCGCTCCTCTTAACTATGGCTACACCTTC. The chain carries TRBV19 and TRBJ1-2; D gene unclear. Looked up from germline, CDR1 is LNHDA and CDR2 is SQIVND (reference sequence). V was clipped by 7 bases and J by 1 base, with 16 bases between them. CDR3 size: 15 residues.

The chain is built from TRBV5-1 and TRBJ1-1; D not resolved. With 4 bases removed from V and 5 bases from J, the gap between germline ends came to 15 bases. This CDR3 comprises 14 residues. The V gene's germline CDR1 is SGHRS and CDR2 YFSETQ. The CDR3 loop reads CASSLGEGRTEAFF. The CDR3 region has the DNA TGCGCCAGCAGCCTGGGAGAGGGTAGAACTGAAGCTTTCTTT.

V gene TRBV25-1 combines with J gene TRBJ1-2; 9 nucleotides match TRBD1. The CDR3 loop spans 13 amino acids. The germline gives CDR1 MGHDK, CDR2 SYGVNS. With 6 bases clipped from V and 8 bases from J, the junction kept 7 bases outside the gene matches. The CDR3 DNA is TGTGCCAGCAGCCGCTGGACAGGGGAAGGCTACACCTTC. It yields the protein CASSRWTGEGYTF.

The chain has TRBV5-1 and TRBJ2-2, with 11 bases identical to TRBD1. Losses at the gene ends were 4 bases for V and 9 bases for J; bases not matched to a gene: 14. CDR1 is SGHRS, CDR2 YFSETQ, per germline. CDR3 length: 17 residues. CDR3 sequence (DNA): TGCGCCAGCAGCCCCGGGACAGGGGGTGATATGGCCAGGGAGCTGTTTTTT. Residues: CASSPGTGGDMARELFF.